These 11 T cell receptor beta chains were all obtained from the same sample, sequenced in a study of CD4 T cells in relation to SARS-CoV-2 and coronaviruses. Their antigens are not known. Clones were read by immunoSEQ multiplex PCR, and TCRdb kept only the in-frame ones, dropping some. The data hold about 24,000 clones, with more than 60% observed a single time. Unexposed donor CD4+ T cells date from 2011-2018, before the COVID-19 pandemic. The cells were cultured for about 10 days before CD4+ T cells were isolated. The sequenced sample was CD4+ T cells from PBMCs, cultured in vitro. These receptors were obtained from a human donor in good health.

In DNA form, the CDR3 reads TGTGCCAGCTCACCACCGGGGCGGGAGGGCCTTTGGGAGCAGTTCTTC. Protein sequence: CASSPPGREGLWEQFF. The rearrangement links TRBV18 to TRBJ2-1, with TRBD2 identical over 9 bases. In germline, CDR1 is KGHSH, CDR2 LQKENI. Germline trimming cut 0 bases from V and 10 bases from J; bases unmatched to any gene: 10. CDR3 length equals 16 residues.

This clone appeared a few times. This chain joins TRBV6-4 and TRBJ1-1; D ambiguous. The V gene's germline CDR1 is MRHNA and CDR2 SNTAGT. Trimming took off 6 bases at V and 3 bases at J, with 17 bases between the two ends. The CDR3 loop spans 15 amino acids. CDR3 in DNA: TGTGCCAGCAGCGTACAACCGGGCCACCACACTGAAGCTTTCTTT. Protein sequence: CASSVQPGHHTEAFF.

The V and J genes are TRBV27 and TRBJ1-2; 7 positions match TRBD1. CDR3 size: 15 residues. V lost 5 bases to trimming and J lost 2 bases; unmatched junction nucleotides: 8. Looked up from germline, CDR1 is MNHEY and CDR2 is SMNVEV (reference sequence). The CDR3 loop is CASSGLAQGNYGYTF. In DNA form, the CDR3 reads TGTGCCAGCAGTGGTTTGGCACAGGGGAACTATGGCTACACCTTC.

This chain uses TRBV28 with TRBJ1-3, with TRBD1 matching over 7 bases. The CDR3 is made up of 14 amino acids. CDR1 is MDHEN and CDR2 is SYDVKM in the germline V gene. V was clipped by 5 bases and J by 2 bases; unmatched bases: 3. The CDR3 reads CASSQDRAGNTIYF. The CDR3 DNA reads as TGTGCCAGCAGTCAAGACAGGGCTGGAAACACCATATATTTT.

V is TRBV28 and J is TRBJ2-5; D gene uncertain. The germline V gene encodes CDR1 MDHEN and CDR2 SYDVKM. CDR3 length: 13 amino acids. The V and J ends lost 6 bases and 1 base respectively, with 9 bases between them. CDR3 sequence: CASSLTPQETQYF. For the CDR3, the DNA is TGTGCCAGCAGCCTTACACCCCAAGAGACCCAGTACTTC.

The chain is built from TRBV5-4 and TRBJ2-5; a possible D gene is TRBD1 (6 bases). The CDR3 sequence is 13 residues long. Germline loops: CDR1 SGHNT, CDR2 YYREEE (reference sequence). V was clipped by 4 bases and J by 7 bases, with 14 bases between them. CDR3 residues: CASSIRTAGTQYF. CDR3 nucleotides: TGTGCCAGCAGCATACGGACAGCTGGGACCCAGTACTTC.

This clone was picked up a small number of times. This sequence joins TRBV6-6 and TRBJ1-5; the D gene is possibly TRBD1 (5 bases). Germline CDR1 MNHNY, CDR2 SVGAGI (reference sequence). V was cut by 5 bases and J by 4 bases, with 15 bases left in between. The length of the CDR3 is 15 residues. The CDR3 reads CASSTQGARNQPQHF. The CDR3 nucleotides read TGTGCCAGCAGTACCCAGGGAGCCCGAAATCAGCCCCAGCATTTT.

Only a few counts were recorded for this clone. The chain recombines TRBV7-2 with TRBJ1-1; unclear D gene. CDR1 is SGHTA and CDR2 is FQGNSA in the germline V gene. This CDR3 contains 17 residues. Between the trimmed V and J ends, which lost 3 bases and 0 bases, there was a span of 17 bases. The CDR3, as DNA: TGTGCCAGCAGCTTCATCTACAGCAATACTATGAACACTGAAGCTTTCTTT. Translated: CASSFIYSNTMNTEAFF.

The CDR3 bases are TGTGCCAGCACCCTTAATATAGAGAGGGGACAGACCCAGTACTTC. It encodes CASTLNIERGQTQYF. The rearrangement joins TRBV13 to TRBJ2-5, with D perhaps matching TRBD1 or TRBD2 (5 bases each). Trimming took 7 bases from V and 6 from J, leaving 21 bases between them. Germline-derived CDR1 and CDR2 are PRHDT and FYEKMQ (reference sequence). CDR3 length: 15 residues.

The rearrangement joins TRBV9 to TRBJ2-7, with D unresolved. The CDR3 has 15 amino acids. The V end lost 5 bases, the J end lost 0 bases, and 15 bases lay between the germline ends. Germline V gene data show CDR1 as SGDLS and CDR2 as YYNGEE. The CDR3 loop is CASSERSQSSYEQYF. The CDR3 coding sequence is TGTGCCAGCAGTGAACGATCGCAGAGCTCCTACGAGCAGTACTTC.

Here the CDR3 reads CASSPLTTGADTQYF. The CDR3 DNA is TGTGCCAGCTCACCGCTAACGACAGGGGCTGATACCCAGTACTTC. V usage is TRBV18 and J usage is TRBJ2-5; the match to TRBD1 covers 8 bases. Germline values: CDR1 KGHSH, CDR2 LQKENI. This CDR3 has 15 amino acids. Trimming cost V 3 bases and J 8 bases; bases outside gene matches: 11.